This TCR beta chain was sequenced during a study of blood T cell repertoires in COVID-19. Germline-derived CDR1 and CDR2 are SGHRS and YFSETQ. The CDR3 loop spans 14 amino acids. V was shortened by 3 bases and J by 3 bases, with 11 bases between the two germline ends. Participant ages covered about 18 to 95 years across around 22 US areas. Exposed enrollees had met someone with a PCR-confirmed or clinician-diagnosed COVID-19 case at some point within the 2 weeks before study entry. TCRdb's copy holds only in-frame clones and misses some; the assay was immunoSEQ multiplex PCR. The table lists 140,000 to 150,000 clones, 80% to 85% of them singletons, with 5.8% in the top ten.

Material: PBMCs or T cells enriched from blood (not recorded which). The genes are TRBV5-1 and TRBJ2-3; weak D call: TRBD1 (6 bases). The sequence came from a woman in her forties or fifties who had been exposed to COVID-19. CDR3 sequence (DNA): TGCGCCAGCAGCTGGGCTACAGGGACAGATACGCAGTATTTT. Encoded protein: CASSWATGTDTQYF.